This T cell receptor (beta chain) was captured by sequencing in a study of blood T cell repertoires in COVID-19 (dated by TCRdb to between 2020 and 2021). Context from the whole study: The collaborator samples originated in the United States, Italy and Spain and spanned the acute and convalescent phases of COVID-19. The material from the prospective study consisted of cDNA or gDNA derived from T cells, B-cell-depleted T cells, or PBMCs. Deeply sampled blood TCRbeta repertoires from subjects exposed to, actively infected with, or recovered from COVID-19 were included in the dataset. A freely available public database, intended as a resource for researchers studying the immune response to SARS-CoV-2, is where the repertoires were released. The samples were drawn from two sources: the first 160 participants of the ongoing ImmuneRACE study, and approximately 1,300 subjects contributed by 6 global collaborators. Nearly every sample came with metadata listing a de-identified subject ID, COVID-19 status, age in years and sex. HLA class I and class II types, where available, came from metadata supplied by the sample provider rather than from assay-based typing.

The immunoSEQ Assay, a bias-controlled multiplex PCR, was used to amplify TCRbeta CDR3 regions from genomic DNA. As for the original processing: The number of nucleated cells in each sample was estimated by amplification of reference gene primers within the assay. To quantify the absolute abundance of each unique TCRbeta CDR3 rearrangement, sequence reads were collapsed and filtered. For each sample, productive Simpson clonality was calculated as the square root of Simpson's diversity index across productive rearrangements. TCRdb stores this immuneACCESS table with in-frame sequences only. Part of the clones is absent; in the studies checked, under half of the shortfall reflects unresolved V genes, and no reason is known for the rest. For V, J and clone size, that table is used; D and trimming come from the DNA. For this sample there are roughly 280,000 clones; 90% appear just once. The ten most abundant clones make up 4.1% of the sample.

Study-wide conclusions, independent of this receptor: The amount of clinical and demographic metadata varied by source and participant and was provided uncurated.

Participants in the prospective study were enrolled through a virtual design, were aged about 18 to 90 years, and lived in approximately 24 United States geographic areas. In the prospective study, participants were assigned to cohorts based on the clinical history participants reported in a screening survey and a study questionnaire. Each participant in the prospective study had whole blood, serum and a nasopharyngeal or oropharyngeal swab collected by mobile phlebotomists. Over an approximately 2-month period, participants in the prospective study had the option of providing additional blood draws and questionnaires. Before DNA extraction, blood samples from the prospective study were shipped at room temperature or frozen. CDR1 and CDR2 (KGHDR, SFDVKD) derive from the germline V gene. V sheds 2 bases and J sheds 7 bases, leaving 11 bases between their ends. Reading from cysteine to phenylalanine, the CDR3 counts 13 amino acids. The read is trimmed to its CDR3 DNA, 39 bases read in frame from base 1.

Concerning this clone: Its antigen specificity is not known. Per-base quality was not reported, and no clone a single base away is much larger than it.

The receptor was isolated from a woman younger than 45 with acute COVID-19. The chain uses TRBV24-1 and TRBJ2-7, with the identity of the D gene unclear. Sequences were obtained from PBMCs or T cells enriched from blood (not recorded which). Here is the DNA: TGTGCCACCAGTGATTCCCTCTCCGGTGAGCAGTACTTC. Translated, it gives CATSDSLSGEQYF.